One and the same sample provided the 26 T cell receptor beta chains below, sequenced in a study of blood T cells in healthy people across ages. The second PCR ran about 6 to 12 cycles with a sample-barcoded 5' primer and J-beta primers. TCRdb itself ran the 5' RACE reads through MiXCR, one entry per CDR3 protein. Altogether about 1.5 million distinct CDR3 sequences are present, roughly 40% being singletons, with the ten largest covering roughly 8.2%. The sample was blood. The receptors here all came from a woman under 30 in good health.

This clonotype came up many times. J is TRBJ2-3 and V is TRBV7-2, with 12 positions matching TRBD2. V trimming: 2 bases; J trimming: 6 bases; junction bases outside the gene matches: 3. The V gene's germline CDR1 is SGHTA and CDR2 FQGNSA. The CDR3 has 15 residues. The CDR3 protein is CASSLRLAGADTQYF. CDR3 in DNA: TGTGCCAGCAGCTTAAGACTAGCGGGAGCGGATACGCAGTATTTT.

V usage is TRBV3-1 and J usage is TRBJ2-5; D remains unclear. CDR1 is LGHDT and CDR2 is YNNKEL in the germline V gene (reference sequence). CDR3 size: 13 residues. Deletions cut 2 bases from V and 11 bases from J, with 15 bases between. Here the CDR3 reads CASSQSSPDGQYF. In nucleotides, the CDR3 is TGTGCCAGCAGCCAATCCTCCCCCGACGGGCAGTACTTC.

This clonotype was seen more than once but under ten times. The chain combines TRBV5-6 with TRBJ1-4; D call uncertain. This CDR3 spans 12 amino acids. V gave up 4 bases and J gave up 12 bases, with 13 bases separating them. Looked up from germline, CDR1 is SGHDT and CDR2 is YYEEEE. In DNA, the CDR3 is TGTGCCAGCAGCGCGTCTTTAGGTGAACTGTTTTTT. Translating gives CASSASLGELFF.

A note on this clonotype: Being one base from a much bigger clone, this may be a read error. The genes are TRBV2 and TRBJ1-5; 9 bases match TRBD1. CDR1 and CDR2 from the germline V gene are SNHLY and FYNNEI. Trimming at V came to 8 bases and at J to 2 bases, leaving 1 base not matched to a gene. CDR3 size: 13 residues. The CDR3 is CASWTGGNQPQHF. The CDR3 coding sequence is TGTGCCAGCTGGACAGGGGGCAATCAGCCCCAGCATTTT.

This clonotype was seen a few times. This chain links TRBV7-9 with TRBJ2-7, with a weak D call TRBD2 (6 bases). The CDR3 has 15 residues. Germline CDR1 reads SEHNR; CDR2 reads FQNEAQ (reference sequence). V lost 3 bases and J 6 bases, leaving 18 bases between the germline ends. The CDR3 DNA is TGTGCCAGCAGCTTTACTAGCTCAAACGTGGGCGAGCAGTACTTC. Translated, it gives CASSFTSSNVGEQYF.

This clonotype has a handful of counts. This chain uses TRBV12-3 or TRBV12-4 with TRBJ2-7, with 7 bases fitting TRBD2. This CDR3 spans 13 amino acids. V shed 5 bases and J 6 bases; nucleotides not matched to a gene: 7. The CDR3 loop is CASSTIAGSEQYF. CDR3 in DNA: TGTGCCAGCAGTACTATAGCGGGTAGCGAGCAGTACTTC.

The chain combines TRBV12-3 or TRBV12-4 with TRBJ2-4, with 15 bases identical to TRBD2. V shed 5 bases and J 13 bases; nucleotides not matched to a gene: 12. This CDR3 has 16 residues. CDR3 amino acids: CASSPGTSGRLGEQYF. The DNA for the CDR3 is TGTGCCAGCAGTCCAGGGACTAGCGGGAGGCTCGGGGAGCAGTACTTC.

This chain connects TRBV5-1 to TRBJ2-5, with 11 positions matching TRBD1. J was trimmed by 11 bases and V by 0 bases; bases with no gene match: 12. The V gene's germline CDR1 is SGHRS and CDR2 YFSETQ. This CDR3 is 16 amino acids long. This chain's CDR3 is CASSLATGQGVTEQYF. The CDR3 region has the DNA TGCGCCAGCAGCTTGGCTACGGGACAGGGGGTAACTGAGCAGTACTTC.

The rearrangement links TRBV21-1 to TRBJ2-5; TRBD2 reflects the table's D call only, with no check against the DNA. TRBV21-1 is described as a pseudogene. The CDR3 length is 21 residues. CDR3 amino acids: CASSKIERRGSGNGRGETQYF. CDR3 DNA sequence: TGTGCCAGCAGCAAAATTGAAAGGAGAGGTAGCGGGAACGGGAGGGGAGAGACCCAGTACTTC.

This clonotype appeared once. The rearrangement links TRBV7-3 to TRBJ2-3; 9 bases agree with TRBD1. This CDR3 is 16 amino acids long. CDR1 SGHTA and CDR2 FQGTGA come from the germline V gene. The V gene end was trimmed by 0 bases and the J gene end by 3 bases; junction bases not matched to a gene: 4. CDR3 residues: CASSLTAGTGTDTQYF. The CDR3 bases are TGTGCCAGCAGCTTAACGGCCGGGACAGGGACAGATACGCAGTATTTT.

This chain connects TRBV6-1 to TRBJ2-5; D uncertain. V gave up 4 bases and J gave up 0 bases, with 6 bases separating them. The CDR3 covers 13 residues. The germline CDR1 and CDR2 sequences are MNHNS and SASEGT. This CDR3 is CASSVRDQETQYF. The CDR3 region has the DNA TGTGCCAGCAGTGTTAGGGACCAAGAGACCCAGTACTTC.

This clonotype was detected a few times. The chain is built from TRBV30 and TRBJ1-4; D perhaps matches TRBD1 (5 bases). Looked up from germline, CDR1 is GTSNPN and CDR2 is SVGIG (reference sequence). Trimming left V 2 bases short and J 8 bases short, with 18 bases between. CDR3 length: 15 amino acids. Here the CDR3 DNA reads TGTGCCTGGAGTCGTGGGCAGGGCCCGGTGGAAAAACTGTTTTTT. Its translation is CAWSRGQGPVEKLFF. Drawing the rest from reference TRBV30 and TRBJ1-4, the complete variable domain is SQTIHQWPATLVQPVGSPLSLECTVEGTSNPNLYWYRQAAGRGLQLLFYSVGIGQISSEVPQNLSASRPQDRQFILSSKKLLLSDSGFYLCAWSRGQGPVEKLFFGSGTQLSVL.

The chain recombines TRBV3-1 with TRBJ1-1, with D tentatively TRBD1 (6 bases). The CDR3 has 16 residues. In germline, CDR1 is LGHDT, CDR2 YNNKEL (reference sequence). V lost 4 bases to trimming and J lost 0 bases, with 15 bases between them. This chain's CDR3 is CASSPRTASMNTEAFF. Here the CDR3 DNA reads TGTGCCAGCAGCCCGCGGACAGCCTCCATGAACACTGAAGCTTTCTTT.

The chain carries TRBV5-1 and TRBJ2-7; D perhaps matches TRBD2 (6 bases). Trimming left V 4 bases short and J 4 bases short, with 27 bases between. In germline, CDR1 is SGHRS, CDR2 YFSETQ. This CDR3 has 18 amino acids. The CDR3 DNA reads TGCGCCAGCAGCGTAGCCCCGCCTAATCGGGAGATTCCTTACGAGCAGTACTTC. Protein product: CASSVAPPNREIPYEQYF.

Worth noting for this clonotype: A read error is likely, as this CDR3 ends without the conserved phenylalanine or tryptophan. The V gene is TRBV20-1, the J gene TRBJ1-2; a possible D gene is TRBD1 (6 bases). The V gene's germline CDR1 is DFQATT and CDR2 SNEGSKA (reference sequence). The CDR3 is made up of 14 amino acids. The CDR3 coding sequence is TGCAGTGCCTTCCCCCCACAGGGTGACTATGACTACACCCTC. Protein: CSAFPPQGDYDYTL.

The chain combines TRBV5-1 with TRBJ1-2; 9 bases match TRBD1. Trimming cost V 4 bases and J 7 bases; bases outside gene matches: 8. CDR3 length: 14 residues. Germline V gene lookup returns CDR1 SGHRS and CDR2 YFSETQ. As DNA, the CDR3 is TGCGCCAGCAGCATTACAGGGGGCGGGTCTGGCTACACCTTC. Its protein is CASSITGGGSGYTF.

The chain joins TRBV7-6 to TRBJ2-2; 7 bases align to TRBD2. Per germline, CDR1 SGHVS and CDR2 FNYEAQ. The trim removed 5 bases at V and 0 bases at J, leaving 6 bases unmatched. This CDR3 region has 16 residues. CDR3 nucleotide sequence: TGTGCCAGCAGCGCCTTCGGGGGGTCGAACACCGGGGAGCTGTTTTTT. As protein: CASSAFGGSNTGELFF.

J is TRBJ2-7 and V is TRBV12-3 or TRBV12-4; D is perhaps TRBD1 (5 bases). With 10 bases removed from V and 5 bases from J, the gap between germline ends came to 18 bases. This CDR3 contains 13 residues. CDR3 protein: CATSTGPGHEQYF. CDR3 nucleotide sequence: TGTGCCACTAGTACAGGACCTGGCCACGAGCAGTACTTC.

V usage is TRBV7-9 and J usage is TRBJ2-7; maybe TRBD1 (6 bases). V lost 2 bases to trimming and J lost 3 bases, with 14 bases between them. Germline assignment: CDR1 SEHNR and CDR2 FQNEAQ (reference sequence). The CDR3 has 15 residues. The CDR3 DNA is TGTGCCAGCAGCTTAAAGGGGGATAACCGCTACGAGCAGTACTTC. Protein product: CASSLKGDNRYEQYF.

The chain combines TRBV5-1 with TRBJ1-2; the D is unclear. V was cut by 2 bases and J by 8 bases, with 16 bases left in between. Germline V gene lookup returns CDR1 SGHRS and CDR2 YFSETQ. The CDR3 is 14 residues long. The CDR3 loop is CASSFAGSPSGYTF. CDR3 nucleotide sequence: TGCGCCAGCAGCTTCGCCGGGTCACCGAGCGGCTACACCTTC.

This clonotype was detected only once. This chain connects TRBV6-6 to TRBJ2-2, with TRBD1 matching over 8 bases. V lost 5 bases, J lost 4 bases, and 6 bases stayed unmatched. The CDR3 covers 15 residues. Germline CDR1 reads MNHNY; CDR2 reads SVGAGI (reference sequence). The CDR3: CASSQRTGRTGELFF. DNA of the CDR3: TGTGCCAGCAGTCAACGGACAGGGCGCACCGGGGAGCTGTTTTTT.

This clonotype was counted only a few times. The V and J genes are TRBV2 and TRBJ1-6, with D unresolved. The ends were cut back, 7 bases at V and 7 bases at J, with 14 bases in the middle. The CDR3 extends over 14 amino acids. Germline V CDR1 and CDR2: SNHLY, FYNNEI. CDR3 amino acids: CASTEIGGNSPLHF. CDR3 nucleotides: TGTGCCAGCACCGAAATCGGAGGAAATTCACCCCTCCACTTT.

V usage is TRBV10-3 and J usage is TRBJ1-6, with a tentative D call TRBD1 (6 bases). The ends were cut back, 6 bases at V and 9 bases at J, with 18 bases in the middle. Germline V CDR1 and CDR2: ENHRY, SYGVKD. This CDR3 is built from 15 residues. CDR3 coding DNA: TGTGCCATCAGGACTGACAACAGGGTCGGTTCACCCCTCCACTTT. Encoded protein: CAIRTDNRVGSPLHF.

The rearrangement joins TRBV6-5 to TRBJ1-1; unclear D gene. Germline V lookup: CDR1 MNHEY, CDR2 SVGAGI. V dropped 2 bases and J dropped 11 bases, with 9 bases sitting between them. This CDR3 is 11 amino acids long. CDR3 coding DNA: TGTGCCAGCAGTTACGGGCTCCGGGCTTTCTTT. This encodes CASSYGLRAFF.

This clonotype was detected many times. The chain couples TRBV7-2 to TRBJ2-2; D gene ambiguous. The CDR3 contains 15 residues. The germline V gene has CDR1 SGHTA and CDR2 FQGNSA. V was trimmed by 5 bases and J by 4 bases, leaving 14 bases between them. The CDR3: CASSVSGQTTGELFF. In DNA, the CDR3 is TGTGCCAGCAGCGTCAGTGGGCAGACCACCGGGGAGCTGTTTTTT.

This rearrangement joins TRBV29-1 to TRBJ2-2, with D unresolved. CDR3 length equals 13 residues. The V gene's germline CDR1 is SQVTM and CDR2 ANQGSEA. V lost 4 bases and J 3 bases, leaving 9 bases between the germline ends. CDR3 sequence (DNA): TGCAGCGTTGTAGGTCTTTACACCGGGGAGCTGTTTTTT. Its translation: CSVVGLYTGELFF.